This TCR beta chain derives from a study of low-dose radiotherapy and immunotherapy resistance in tumors. Study context: Ipilimumab 1 mg/kg every six weeks, together with nivolumab 240 mg every two weeks, was given intravenously to patients.

CDR1 SGHRS and CDR2 YFSETQ come from the germline V gene. Germline trimming cut 4 bases from V and 5 bases from J; bases unmatched to any gene: 7. The CDR3 is 14 amino acids. The time point here: after trial treatment. Noted treatment: LDRT plus nivolumab, ipilimumab, low-dose cyclophosphamide and aspirin (RACIN trial). Priming of first-strand cDNA relied on TRAV- and TRBV-specific primers (covering alpha and beta chains). With a V-primer adapter and a constant-region primer, TCRs were amplified for 20 to 25 PCR cycles. TCRdb reanalysed the reads using MiXCR and keeps one entry per CDR3 protein. The sample consists of approximately 45,000 distinct CDR3 sequences, less than 30% of them appearing once.

The rearrangement uses TRBV5-1 and TRBJ1-1; 8 bases match TRBD1. The receptor's source is a male donor with prostate cancer. This specimen was PBMCs, taken after low-dose radiotherapy plus immunotherapy. CDR3 DNA: TGCGCCAGCAGCCCTACAGGGGGAAGGACTGAAGCTTTCTTT. Translating gives CASSPTGGRTEAFF.